What follows are 15 T cell receptor beta chains derived from one specimen sequenced in a study of identical twins. MiXCR was run by TCRdb on the 5' RACE reads, yielding one entry per CDR3 protein. The data show roughly 350,000 distinct CDR3 sequences, more than 9% seen once. The same sample was also studied in work on yellow fever vaccine responses in identical twins.

What was sequenced was CD8+ T cells sorted from blood. These receptors were taken from a woman aged 18-29 years in good health.

V gene TRBV27 combines with J gene TRBJ2-7; a possible D gene is TRBD1 (7 bases). Germline V lookup: CDR1 MNHEY, CDR2 SMNVEV (reference sequence). Deletions cut 8 bases from V and 7 bases from J, with 21 bases between. CDR3 length equals 14 residues. The CDR3, as DNA: TGTGCCAGCCGCCCGACAGGGCCCGCGGGAGAGCAGTACTTC. As protein: CASRPTGPAGEQYF.

This clonotype was seen at least ten times. The chain joins TRBV12-5 to TRBJ1-1, with 8 bases aligning to TRBD1. The V gene's germline CDR1 is LGHNT and CDR2 FRNRAP. This CDR3 is built from 15 residues. The J segment lost 1 base and the V segment lost 6 bases, leaving 7 bases of the junction unmatched. CDR3 DNA sequence: TGTGCTAGTGGACCCTCGGACAGGGAGAACACTGAAGCTTTCTTT. It yields the protein CASGPSDRENTEAFF.

This clonotype was counted only a few times. The chain recombines TRBV6-2 or TRBV6-3 with TRBJ2-2; unclear D gene. The CDR3 extends over 15 amino acids. V lost 0 bases to trimming and J lost 3 bases, with 8 bases between them. Germline CDR1 and CDR2: MNHEY and SVGEGT. CDR3 in DNA: TGTGCCAGCAGTTACTCAAGATCTTACACCGGGGAGCTGTTTTTT. As protein: CASSYSRSYTGELFF.

This clonotype occurred many times. The chain links TRBV20-1 to TRBJ2-5; D gene ambiguous. The V end lost 6 bases, the J end lost 1 base, and 18 bases lay between the germline ends. Germline assignment: CDR1 DFQATT and CDR2 SNEGSKA (reference sequence). The CDR3 sequence is 15 residues long. CDR3 protein: CSAQTLSTIQETQYF. DNA of the CDR3: TGCAGTGCCCAGACCCTATCTACTATCCAAGAGACCCAGTACTTC.

The genes are TRBV4-1 and TRBJ2-5; no clear D. The CDR3 has 16 amino acids. CDR1 is MGHRA, CDR2 YSYEKL, per germline. The V and J ends lost 2 bases and 2 bases respectively, with 15 bases between them. The CDR3 reads CASSQNMCGAQETQYF. The CDR3 DNA is TGCGCCAGCAGCCAAAATATGTGTGGAGCTCAAGAGACCCAGTACTTC.

The V call is TRBV25-1, the J call TRBJ2-1, with D maybe TRBD1 (6 bases). In germline, CDR1 is MGHDK, CDR2 SYGVNS. The CDR3 is 15 amino acids. V was pared by 5 bases and J by 8 bases, with 19 bases between. Here the CDR3 reads CASSRQARGIDEQFF. CDR3 in DNA: TGTGCCAGCAGTCGCCAGGCCAGGGGAATAGATGAGCAGTTCTTC.

This clonotype has ten or more counts. The V and J genes are TRBV5-1 and TRBJ2-7; D uncertain. CDR1 and CDR2 from the germline V gene are SGHRS and YFSETQ. The ends were cut back, 5 bases at V and 7 bases at J, with 19 bases in the middle. This CDR3 has 14 residues. The CDR3: CASRVDLGLREQYV. The CDR3, as DNA: TGCGCCAGCAGGGTTGACTTGGGGTTGAGGGAGCAGTACGTC.

This chain uses TRBV9 with TRBJ2-3; D ambiguous. The CDR3 consists of 14 residues. The V gene's germline CDR1 is SGDLS and CDR2 YYNGEE. Trimming left V 3 bases short and J 0 bases short, with 8 bases between. The CDR3 reads CASSADGSTDTQYF. The CDR3 DNA follows: TGTGCCAGCAGCGCGGACGGGAGCACAGATACGCAGTATTTT.

The table lists this clonotype with a few counts. This CDR3 is CAIRGGTTYNEQFF. The CDR3 region has the DNA TGTGCCATCAGGGGGGGGACAACCTACAATGAGCAGTTCTTC. The gene calls are TRBV10-3 and TRBJ2-1; a weak D match, TRBD2 (7 bases). V was cut by 6 bases and J by 2 bases, with 11 bases left in between. Germline V gene data show CDR1 as ENHRY and CDR2 as SYGVKD. This CDR3 has 14 residues.

The chain links TRBV12-3 or TRBV12-4 to TRBJ1-2; no clear D gene. The CDR3 covers 11 residues. V was clipped by 6 bases and J by 6 bases, with 8 bases between them. This CDR3 is CASRSDHGYTF. CDR3 bases: TGTGCCAGCAGGTCAGATCATGGCTACACCTTC.

In its sample, this clonotype was seen a few times. J is TRBJ2-5 and V is TRBV27; 13 bases fit TRBD2. Germline V gene lookup returns CDR1 MNHEY and CDR2 SMNVEV (reference sequence). V shed 5 bases, J shed 1 base, and the junction held 4 bases outside the gene matches. The CDR3 extends over 16 amino acids. CDR3 loop: CASSPTSGRAQETQYF. CDR3 coding DNA: TGTGCCAGCAGTCCCACTAGCGGGAGGGCCCAAGAGACCCAGTACTTC.

The CDR3 region is CASSPRQGWETQYF. In nucleotides, the CDR3 is TGTGCCAGCAGTCCTAGACAGGGTTGGGAGACCCAGTACTTC. This chain joins TRBV12-3 or TRBV12-4 and TRBJ2-5, with 7 positions matching TRBD1. The V and J ends lost 5 bases and 5 bases, in that order; junction bases with no gene match: 8. This CDR3 is built from 14 residues.

In its sample, this clonotype was seen many times. The chain recombines TRBV7-8 with TRBJ2-2; D ambiguous. Germline V gene sequence: CDR1 SGHVS, CDR2 FQNEAQ. V was clipped by 1 base and J by 2 bases, with 11 bases between them. The CDR3 totals 16 residues. In nucleotides, the CDR3 is TGTGCCAGCAGCTTAGAGGCCGGAGCCAACACCGGGGAGCTGTTTTTT. Its protein product is CASSLEAGANTGELFF. Drawing the rest from reference TRBV7-8 and TRBJ2-2, the complete variable domain is GAGVSQSPRYKVAKRGQDVALRCDPISGHVSLFWYQQALGQGPEFLTYFQNEAQLDKSGLPSDRFFAERPEGSVSTLKIQRTQQEDSAVYLCASSLEAGANTGELFFGEGSRLTVL.

The J gene is TRBJ2-7, the V gene TRBV29-1, with D possibly called TRBD1 or TRBD2 (5 bases each). With 6 bases removed from V and 4 bases from J, the gap between germline ends came to 10 bases. Germline V CDR1 and CDR2: SQVTM, ANQGSEA. The CDR3 runs 11 residues. DNA of the CDR3: TGCAGCGTGGGGGAAGGGTACGAGCAGTACTTC. It is translated as CSVGEGYEQYF.

The sample holds many counts of this clonotype. The chain uses TRBV7-6 and TRBJ2-1, with D uncertain. Germline V gives CDR1 SGHVS, CDR2 FNYEAQ. The V end lost 1 base, the J end lost 6 bases, and 7 bases lay between the germline ends. The CDR3 is made up of 13 amino acids. The CDR3 coding sequence is TGTGCCAGCAGCTTAGGGTTCTTCAATGAGCAGTTCTTC. Translated, it gives CASSLGFFNEQFF. Supplemented by reference TRBV7-6 and TRBJ2-1, the full variable domain reads GAGVSQSPRYKVTKRGQDVALRCDPISGHVSLYWYRQALGQGPEFLTYFNYEAQQDKSGLPNDRFSAERPEGSISTLTIQRTEQRDSAMYRCASSLGFFNEQFFGPGTRLTVL.